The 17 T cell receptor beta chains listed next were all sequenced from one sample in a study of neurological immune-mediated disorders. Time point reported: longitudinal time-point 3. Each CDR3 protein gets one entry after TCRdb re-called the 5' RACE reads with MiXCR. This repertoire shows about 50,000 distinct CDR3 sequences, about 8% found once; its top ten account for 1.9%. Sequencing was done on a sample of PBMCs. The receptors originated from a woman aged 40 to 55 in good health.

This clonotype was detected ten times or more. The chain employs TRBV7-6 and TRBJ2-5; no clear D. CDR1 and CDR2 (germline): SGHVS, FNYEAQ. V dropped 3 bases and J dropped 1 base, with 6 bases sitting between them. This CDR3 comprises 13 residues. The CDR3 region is CASSFEPQETQYF. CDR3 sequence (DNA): TGTGCCAGCAGCTTTGAGCCCCAAGAGACCCAGTACTTC.

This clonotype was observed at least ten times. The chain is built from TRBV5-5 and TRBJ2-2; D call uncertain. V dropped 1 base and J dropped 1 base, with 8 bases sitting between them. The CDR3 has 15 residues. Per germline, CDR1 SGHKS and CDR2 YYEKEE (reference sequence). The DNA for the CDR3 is TGTGCCAGCAGCTTGCGGCAAGAGAACACCGGGGAGCTGTTTTTT. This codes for CASSLRQENTGELFF.

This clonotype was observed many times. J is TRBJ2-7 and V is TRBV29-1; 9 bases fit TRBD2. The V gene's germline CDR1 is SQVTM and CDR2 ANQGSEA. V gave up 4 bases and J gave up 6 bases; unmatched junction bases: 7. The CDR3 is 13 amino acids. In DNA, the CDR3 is TGCAGCGTTGTTGCGGGAGGGGGGGGCGAGCAGTACTTC. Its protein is CSVVAGGGGEQYF.

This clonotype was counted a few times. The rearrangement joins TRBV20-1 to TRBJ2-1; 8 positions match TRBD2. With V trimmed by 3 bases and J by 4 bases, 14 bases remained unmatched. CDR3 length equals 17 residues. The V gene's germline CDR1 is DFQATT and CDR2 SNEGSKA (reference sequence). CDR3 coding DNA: TGCAGTGCTAGGGCAATGGCTAGCGGGCTTATATACAATGAGCAGTTCTTC. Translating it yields CSARAMASGLIYNEQFF.

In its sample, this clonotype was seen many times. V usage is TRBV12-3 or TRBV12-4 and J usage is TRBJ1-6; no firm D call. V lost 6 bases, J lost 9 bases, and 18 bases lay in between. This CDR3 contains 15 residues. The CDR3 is CASSKAGSVASPLHF. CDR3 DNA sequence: TGTGCCAGCAGCAAGGCCGGCAGTGTAGCTTCACCCCTCCACTTT.

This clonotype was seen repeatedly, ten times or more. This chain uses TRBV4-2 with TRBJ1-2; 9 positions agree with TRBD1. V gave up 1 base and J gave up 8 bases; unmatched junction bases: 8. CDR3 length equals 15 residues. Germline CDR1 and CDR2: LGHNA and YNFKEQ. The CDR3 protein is CASSQATDRGWGYTF. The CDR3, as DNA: TGTGCCAGCAGCCAAGCAACGGACAGGGGTTGGGGCTACACCTTC.

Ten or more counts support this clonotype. As DNA, the CDR3 is TGTGCCACCAGCAGAGAGGGAACTCCTACGAATGAGCAGTTCTTC. Amino acids: CATSREGTPTNEQFF. The rearrangement joins TRBV15 to TRBJ2-1, with D uncertain. The CDR3 is 15 residues long. V gave up 0 bases and J gave up 7 bases, with 13 bases separating them. The germline gives CDR1 LNHNV, CDR2 YYDKDF (reference sequence).

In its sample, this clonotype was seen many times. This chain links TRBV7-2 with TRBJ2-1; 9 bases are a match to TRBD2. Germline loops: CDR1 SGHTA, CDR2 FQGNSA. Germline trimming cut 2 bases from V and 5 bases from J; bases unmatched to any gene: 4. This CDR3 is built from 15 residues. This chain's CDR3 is CASSLTSGRHNEQFF. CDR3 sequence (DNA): TGTGCCAGCAGCTTAACTAGCGGGCGACACAATGAGCAGTTCTTC.

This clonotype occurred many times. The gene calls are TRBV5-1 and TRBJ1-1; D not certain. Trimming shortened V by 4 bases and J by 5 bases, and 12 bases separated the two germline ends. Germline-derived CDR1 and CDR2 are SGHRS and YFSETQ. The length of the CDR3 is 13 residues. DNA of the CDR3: TGCGCCAGCAGCCGTAGTTCGGGGACTGAAGCTTTCTTT. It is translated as CASSRSSGTEAFF.

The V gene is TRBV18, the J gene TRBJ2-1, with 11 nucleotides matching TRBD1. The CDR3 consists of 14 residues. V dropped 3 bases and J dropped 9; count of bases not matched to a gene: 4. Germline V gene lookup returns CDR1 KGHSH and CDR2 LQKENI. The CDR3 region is CASSPPGTGGEQFF. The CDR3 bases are TGTGCCAGCTCACCTCCCGGGACAGGGGGTGAGCAGTTCTTC.

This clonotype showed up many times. CDR3: CASSPVASGGTSTDTQYF. The CDR3 DNA reads TGCGCCAGCAGCCCCGTAGCTAGCGGGGGAACTAGCACAGATACGCAGTATTTT. The chain is built from TRBV4-3 and TRBJ2-3; 10 bases agree with TRBD2. In germline, CDR1 is LGHNA, CDR2 YSLEER. The CDR3 is made up of 18 amino acids. The V and J ends lost 4 bases and 0 bases, in that order; junction bases with no gene match: 10.

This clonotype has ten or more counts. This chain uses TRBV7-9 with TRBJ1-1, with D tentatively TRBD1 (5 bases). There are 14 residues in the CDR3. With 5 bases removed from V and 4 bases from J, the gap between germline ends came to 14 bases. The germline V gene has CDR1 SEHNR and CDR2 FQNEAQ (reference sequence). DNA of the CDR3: TGTGCCAGCAGCCCGAAACTTGGGGGCACTGAAGCTTTCTTT. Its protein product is CASSPKLGGTEAFF.

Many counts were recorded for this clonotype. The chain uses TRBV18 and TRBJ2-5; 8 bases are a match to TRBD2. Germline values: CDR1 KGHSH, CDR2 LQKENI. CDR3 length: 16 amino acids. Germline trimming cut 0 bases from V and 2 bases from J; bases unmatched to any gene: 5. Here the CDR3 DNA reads TGTGCCAGCTCACCACCTTCAGCGGGGGAACAAGAGACCCAGTACTTC. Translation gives CASSPPSAGEQETQYF.

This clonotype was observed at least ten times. The CDR3 sequence is CASSELPGSGRRHEQFF. DNA of the CDR3: TGTGCCAGCAGTGAATTACCCGGGTCAGGACGTCGTCATGAGCAGTTCTTC. J is TRBJ2-1 and V is TRBV6-1, with D unresolved. Trimming left V 2 bases short and J 8 bases short, with 22 bases between. There are 17 residues in the CDR3. CDR1 and CDR2 from the germline V gene are MNHNS and SASEGT.

The chain's CDR3 is CASSPPGIEDPDTQYF. CDR3 nucleotide sequence: TGCGCCAGCAGCCCCCCCGGGATCGAAGATCCAGATACGCAGTATTTT. The chain links TRBV5-1 to TRBJ2-3; D perhaps matches TRBD2 (5 bases). The ends were cut back, 4 bases at V and 4 bases at J, with 19 bases in the middle. CDR1 and CDR2 (germline): SGHRS, YFSETQ. CDR3 length equals 16 residues.

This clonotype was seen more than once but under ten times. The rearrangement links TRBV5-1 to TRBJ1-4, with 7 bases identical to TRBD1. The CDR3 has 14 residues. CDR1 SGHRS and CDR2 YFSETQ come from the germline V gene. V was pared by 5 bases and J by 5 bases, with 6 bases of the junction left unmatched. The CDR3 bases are TGCGCCAGCAGGGAGGGACAGTTAAATGAAAAACTGTTTTTT. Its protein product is CASREGQLNEKLFF.

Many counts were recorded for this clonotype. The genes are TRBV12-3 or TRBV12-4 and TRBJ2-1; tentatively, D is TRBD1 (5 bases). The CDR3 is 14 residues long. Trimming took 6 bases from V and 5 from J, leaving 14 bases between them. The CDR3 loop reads CASSPTMTDNEQFF. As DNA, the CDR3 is TGTGCCAGCAGCCCGACCATGACAGACAATGAGCAGTTCTTC.